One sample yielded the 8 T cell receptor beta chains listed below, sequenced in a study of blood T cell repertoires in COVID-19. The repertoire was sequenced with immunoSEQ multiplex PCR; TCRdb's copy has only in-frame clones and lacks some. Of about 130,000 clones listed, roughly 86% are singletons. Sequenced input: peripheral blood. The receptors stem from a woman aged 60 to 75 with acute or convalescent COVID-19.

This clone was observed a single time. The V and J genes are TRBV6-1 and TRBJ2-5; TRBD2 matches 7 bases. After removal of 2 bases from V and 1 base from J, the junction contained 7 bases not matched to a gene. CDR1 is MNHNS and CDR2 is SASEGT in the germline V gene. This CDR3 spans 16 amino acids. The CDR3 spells CASSESLAVPQETQYF. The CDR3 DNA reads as TGTGCCAGCAGTGAATCCCTAGCGGTTCCCCAAGAGACCCAGTACTTC.

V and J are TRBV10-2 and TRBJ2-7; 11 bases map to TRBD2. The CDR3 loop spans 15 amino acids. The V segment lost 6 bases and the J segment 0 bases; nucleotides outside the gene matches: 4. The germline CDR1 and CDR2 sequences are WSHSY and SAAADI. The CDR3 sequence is CASRLTSGNSYEQYF. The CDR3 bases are TGCGCCAGCAGGCTGACTAGCGGGAACTCCTACGAGCAGTACTTC.

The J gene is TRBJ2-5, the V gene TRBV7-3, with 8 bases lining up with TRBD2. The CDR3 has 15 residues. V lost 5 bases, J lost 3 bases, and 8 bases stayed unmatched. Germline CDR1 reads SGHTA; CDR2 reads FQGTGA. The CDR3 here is CASSLSGRREETQYF. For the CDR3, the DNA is TGTGCCAGCAGCCTCAGCGGGAGACGAGAAGAGACCCAGTACTTC.

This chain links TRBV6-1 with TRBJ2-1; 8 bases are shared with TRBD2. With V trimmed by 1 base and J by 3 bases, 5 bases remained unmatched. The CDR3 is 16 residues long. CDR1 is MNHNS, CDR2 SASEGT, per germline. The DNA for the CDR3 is TGTGCCAGCAGTGAAGAGGCTAGCGGGTTCTACAATGAGCAGTTCTTC. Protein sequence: CASSEEASGFYNEQFF.

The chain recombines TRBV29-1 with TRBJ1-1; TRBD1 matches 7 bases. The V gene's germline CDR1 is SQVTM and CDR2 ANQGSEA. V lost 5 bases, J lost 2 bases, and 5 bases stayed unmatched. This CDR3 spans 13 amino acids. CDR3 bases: TGCAGCGTTATGACAGGGCCCAACACTGAAGCTTTCTTT. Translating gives CSVMTGPNTEAFF.

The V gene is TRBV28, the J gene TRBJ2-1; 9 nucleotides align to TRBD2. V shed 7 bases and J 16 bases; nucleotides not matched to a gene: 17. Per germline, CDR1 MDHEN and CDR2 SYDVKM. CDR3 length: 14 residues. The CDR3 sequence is CASIQSNSGSRQFF. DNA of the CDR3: TGTGCCAGCATTCAATCAAATAGCGGGAGTAGGCAATTCTTC.

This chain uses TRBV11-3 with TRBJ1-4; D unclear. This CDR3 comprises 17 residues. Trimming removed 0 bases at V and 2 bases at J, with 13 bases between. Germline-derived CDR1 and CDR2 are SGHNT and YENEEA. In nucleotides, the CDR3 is TGTGCCAGCAGCTTAGATGAGTGGTCCGCGACTAATGAAAAACTGTTTTTT. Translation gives CASSLDEWSATNEKLFF.

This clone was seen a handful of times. The CDR3 DNA follows: TGTGCCAGCAGTTTCAAACTTCCGAACACTGAAGCTTTCTTT. Translated, it gives CASSFKLPNTEAFF. This chain joins TRBV28 and TRBJ1-1; unclear D gene. Germline lookup yields CDR1 MDHEN and CDR2 SYDVKM. V lost 3 bases to trimming and J lost 1 base, with 9 bases between them. This CDR3 has 14 amino acids.